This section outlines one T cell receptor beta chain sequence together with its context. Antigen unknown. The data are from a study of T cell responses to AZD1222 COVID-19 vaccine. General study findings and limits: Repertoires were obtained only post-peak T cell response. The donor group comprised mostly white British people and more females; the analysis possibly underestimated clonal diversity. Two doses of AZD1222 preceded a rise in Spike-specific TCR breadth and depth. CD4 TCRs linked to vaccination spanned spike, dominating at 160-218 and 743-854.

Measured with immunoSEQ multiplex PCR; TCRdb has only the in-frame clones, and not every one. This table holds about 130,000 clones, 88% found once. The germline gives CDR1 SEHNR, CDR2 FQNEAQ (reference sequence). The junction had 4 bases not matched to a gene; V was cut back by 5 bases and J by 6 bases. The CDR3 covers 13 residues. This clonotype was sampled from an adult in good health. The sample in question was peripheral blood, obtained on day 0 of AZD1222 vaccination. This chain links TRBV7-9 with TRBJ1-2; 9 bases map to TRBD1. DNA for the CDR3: TGTGCCAGCAGCCCTACAGGGGGCGATGGCTACACCTTC. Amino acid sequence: CASSPTGGDGYTF.